This T cell receptor beta chain came from a study of blood T cell repertoires in COVID-19. Background on the study: Material from acute and convalescent COVID-19 was sourced from the United States, Italy and Spain.

Participants, about 18 to 90 years old, spanned under 30 US areas. Participant-reported clinical history was the basis for cohort assignment. Two negative PCRs, clearance, or symptom resolution had been documented for recovered Cohort 3 donors. Using immunoSEQ multiplex PCR, the repertoire was profiled, and TCRdb retains in-frame clones only, with some absent. The table has about 190,000 clones, roughly 80% seen once. V was pared by 0 bases and J by 7 bases, with 8 bases of the junction left unmatched. Germline lookup yields CDR1 MNHEY and CDR2 SVGAGI. The CDR3 has 16 residues. The chain carries TRBV6-5 and TRBJ1-1; 10 bases map to TRBD1. The TCR was taken from a woman in her 30s who had recovered from COVID-19. Material: PBMCs or T cells enriched from blood (not recorded which). This CDR3 is CASSYSGDRGLGEAFF. For the CDR3, the DNA is TGTGCCAGCAGTTACTCTGGGGACAGGGGCTTGGGTGAAGCTTTCTTT.